Given below is one T cell receptor (beta chain) in context. This specimen comes from a study of blood T cell repertoires in COVID-19. About the study: Samples taken during acute and convalescent COVID-19 were collected in the United States, Italy and Spain. PBMCs, B-cell-depleted T cells, or T cells provided the cDNA or gDNA that made up the material.

In the study's own analysis: Amplification of reference gene primers provided the estimated nucleated cell counts. Measured with immunoSEQ multiplex PCR; TCRdb has only the in-frame clones, and not every one. V and J calls and clone size come straight from that table; D and trimming were deduced from the DNA. The sample yields over 95,000 clones, over 70% seen once. CDR3 length: 15 amino acids. Trimming left V 0 bases short and J 0 bases short, with 7 bases between. Germline V gene data show CDR1 as KGHDR and CDR2 as SFDVKD. The source material was peripheral blood. The receptor's source is a man in his fifties or sixties with acute or convalescent COVID-19. The chain links TRBV24-1 to TRBJ2-5, with D perhaps matching TRBD1 (6 bases). The CDR3 sequence: CATSDLRGYQETQYF. In DNA form, the CDR3 reads TGTGCCACCAGTGATTTGAGGGGGTACCAAGAGACCCAGTACTTC.